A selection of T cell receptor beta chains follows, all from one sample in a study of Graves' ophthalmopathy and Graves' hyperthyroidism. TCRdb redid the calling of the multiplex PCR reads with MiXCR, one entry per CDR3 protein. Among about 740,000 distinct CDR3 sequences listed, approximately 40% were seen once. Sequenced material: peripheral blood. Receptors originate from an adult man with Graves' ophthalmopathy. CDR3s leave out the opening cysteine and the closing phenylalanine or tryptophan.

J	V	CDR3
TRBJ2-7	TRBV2	ASRDYEQY
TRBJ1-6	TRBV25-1	ASSDRGIRNSPLH
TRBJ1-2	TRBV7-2	ASSFRQGAIYGYT
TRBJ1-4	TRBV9	ASSPSAIGEKLF
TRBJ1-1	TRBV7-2	ASSLVGRGSTEAF
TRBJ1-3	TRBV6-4	ASIGTDSGNTIY
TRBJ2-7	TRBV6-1	ASRKGREQY
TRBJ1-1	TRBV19	ASRLSTGVTEAF
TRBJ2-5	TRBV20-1	SAWEGGTQY
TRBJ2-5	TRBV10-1	ASSESTALAGEDQETQY
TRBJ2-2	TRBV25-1	ASSYSSTGVNTGELF
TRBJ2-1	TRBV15	ATGQGKNNEQF
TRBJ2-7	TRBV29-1	SASKGAGGTEQY
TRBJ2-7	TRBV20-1	SARVLERYYEQY
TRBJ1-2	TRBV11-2	ASSLSGLMFGGYT
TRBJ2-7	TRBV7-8	ASSTPRDRGSYEQY
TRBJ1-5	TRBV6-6	ASSYIGGAGGQPQH
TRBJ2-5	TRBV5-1	ASSPTRSGVETQY
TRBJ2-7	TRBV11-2	ASSLVSVGHKSYEQY
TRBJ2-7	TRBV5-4	ASSLWDTLYEQY
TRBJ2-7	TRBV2	ASSPGLAGGPNEQY
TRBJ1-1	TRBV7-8	ASSPPPRGSEAF
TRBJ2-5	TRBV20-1	SVGGDLSSRDTGETQY
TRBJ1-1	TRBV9	ASSVAIGDNLNTEAF
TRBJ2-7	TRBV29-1	SVGGSGYEQY
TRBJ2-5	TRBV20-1	SASAQVETQY
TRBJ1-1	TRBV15	ATSSPRPNTEAF
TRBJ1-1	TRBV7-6	ARLGRDDTEAF
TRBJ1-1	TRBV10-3	AISRDLGTEAF
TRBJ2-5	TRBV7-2	ASSPHGNQETQY
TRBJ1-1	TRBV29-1	SVGTAGDTEAF
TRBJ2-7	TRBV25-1	ASSMRLHNYEQY
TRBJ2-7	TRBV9	ASSVGLASYEQY
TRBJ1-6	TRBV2	ASSVRVDSPLH
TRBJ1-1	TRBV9	ASSSRDSETEAF
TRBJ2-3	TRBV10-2	ASSEWGGTASTDTQY
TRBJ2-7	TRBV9	ASSQDGTVTYEQY
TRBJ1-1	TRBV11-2	ASSPGTGSDTEAF
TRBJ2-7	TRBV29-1	SVETGASSYEQY
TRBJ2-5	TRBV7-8	ASRTNPSTETQY
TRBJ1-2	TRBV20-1	SASSLPQGAVDGYT
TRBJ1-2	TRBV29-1	SVEDRRYDYGYT
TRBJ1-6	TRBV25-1	ASSPTDRNYNSPLH
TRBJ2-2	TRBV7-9	ASSSGQTGELF
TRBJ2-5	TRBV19	ASSSYSRGETQY
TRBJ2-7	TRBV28	ASSFRYYEQY
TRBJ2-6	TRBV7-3	ASSPTGPILT
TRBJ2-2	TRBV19	ASRGRLTTGELF
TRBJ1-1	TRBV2	ASRARAMNTEAF
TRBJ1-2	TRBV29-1	SVENRPVGMGGYGYT
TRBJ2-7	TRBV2	AWSYPGGYEQY
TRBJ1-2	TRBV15	ATSRLLGSNYGYT
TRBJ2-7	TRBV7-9	ASSFGGSGQGGEQY
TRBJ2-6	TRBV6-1	ASSSGQGISGANVLT
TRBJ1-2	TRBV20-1	SASRGQGYGYT
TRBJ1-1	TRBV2	ASRQGKSTEAF
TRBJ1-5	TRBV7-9	ASSLGGWTGDQPQH
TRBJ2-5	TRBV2	ASSEDRGYETQY
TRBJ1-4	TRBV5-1	ASSLAGTHSNEKLF